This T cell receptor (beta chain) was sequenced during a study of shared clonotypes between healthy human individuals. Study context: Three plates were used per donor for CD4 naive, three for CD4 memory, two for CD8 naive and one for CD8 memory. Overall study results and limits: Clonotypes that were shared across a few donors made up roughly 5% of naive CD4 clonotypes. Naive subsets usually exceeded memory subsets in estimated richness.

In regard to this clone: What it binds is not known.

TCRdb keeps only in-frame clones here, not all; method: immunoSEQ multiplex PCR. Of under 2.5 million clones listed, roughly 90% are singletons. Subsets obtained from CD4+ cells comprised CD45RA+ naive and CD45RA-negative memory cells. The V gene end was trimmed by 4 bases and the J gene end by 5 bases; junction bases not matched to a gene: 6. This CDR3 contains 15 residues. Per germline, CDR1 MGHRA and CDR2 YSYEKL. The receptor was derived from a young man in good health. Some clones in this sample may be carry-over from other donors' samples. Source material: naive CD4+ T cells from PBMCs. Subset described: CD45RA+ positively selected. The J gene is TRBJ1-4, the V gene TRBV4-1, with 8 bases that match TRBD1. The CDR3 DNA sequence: TGCGCCAGCAGCCCTTGGGGGACAGGAAATGAAAAACTGTTTTTT. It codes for CASSPWGTGNEKLFF.